A selection of T cell receptor beta chains follows, all from one sample in a study of shared clonotypes between healthy human individuals. Repertoires were generated with immunoSEQ multiplex PCR, while TCRdb's copy carries only in-frame clones and drops some. Of around 940,000 clones in the sample, approximately 80% were seen once. The sequenced sample was memory CD4+ T cells sorted from blood. The source of these receptors is a man aged 18-30 years in good health. The CDR3 runs from the conserved cysteine through the conserved F or W. D genes are given only for firm matches. Size values are once, few and many counts, or a class for expanded clones, and some rows have none.

clone_size j_call d_call v_call cdr3_nt cdr3_aa
NA TRBJ1-3 NA TRBV19 TGTGCCAGTAGTATCTACCCCGGAAACACCATATATTTT CASSIYPGNTIYF
NA TRBJ1-2 TRBD1 TRBV18 TGTGCCAGCTCACCAGGAGGGACAGGTGGCTACACCTTC CASSPGGTGGYTF
NA TRBJ2-3 TRBD1 TRBV25-1 TGTGCCAGCGGGGGTGCAGGGGGCTATACAGATACGCAGTATTTT CASGGAGGYTDTQYF
many TRBJ2-7 NA TRBV13 TGTGCCAGCAGCCCCGAAGGGACCGCCTCCGACGAGCAGTACTTC CASSPEGTASDEQYF
NA TRBJ2-1 TRBD2 TRBV18 TGTGCCAGCTCACTTAGCGGGGGCGATGAGCAGTTCTTC CASSLSGGDEQFF
NA TRBJ2-7 NA TRBV7-2 TGTGCCAGCAGCTTAGAGTTTGGGCGGGCCTCCTACGAGCAGTACTTC CASSLEFGRASYEQYF
once TRBJ1-4 NA TRBV6-1 TGTGCCAGCAGTGCGGCCCAGGGTTCAACTAATGAAAAACTGTTTTTT CASSAAQGSTNEKLFF
NA TRBJ1-1 NA TRBV30 TGTGCCTTCCTCAGGGGCCGGAACACTGAAGCTTTCTTT CAFLRGRNTEAFF
NA TRBJ1-4 NA TRBV5-1 TGCGCCAGCAGCTTGAACTATGGGGAAAAACTGTTTTTT CASSLNYGEKLFF
once TRBJ1-1 NA TRBV11-2 TGTGCCAGCAGCTTAGCCCGGACAGTCGAAGCTTTCTTT CASSLARTVEAFF
NA TRBJ1-1 NA TRBV10-2 TGCGCCAGCAGTGCCTCCTACACTGAAGCTTTCTTT CASSASYTEAFF
NA TRBJ1-3 NA TRBV5-5 TGTGCCAGCAGCGAGGGACCATTCACGGGAAACACCATATATTTT CASSEGPFTGNTIYF
NA TRBJ2-7 NA TRBV21-1 TGTGCCAGCAGATCCAGAGGGCCTAGCGGGGGGTACGAGCAGTACTTC CASRSRGPSGGYEQYF
NA TRBJ2-7 TRBD2 TRBV5-4 TGTGCCAGCAGCTCCAGCGGGGGTGGCGGGTCCTACGAGCAGTACTTC CASSSSGGGGSYEQYF
NA TRBJ2-5 TRBD2 TRBV5-4 TGTGCCAGCAGCTCGGCGGGGGGGCGGGAGACCCAGTACTTC CASSSAGGRETQYF
NA TRBJ2-7 TRBD2 TRBV27 TGTGCCAGCAGTTTTTGGGGGAGGGCCTACGAGCAGTACTTC CASSFWGRAYEQYF
NA TRBJ2-1 TRBD2 TRBV7-9 TGTGCCAGCAGCCGGGAAGCGGGGCGGGGGAACGACAATGAGCAGTTCTTC CASSREAGRGNDNEQFF
NA TRBJ2-7 NA TRBV7-9 TGTGCCAGCAGCTTCCCGGGAGCCTCCTACGAGCAGTACTTC CASSFPGASYEQYF
once TRBJ2-7 TRBD1 TRBV28 TGTGCCAGCAGTACGACAGGGGCCTCCTACGAGCAGTACTTC CASSTTGASYEQYF
few TRBJ2-2 NA TRBV18 TGTGCCAGCTCACCCGTTGACAGGAACACCGGGGAGCTGTTTTTT CASSPVDRNTGELFF
NA TRBJ1-2 TRBD1 TRBV7-2 TGTGCCAGCAGCTTCCAAGGGGGACAGGACTATGGCTACACCTTC CASSFQGGQDYGYTF
NA TRBJ2-1 NA TRBV29-1 TGCAGCGCGGCCCCGAACGGGAATGAGCAGTTCTTC CSAAPNGNEQFF
NA TRBJ2-7 TRBD1 TRBV19 TGTGCCAGTAGTATTGGGACAGGGCCGCTCGAGCAGTACTTC CASSIGTGPLEQYF
NA TRBJ1-4 NA TRBV28 TGTGCCAGCAGTTTATGGGGCTTTGAAGCAACTAATGAAAAACTGTTTTTT CASSLWGFEATNEKLFF
few TRBJ2-2 TRBD2 TRBV23-1 TGCGCCAGCAGTCAATCGAAACTAGCGGGAGGCACCGGGGAGCTGTTTTTT CASSQSKLAGGTGELFF
NA TRBJ2-7 NA TRBV7-9 TGTGCCAGCAGCCGAGGGGATCCTCCCTACGAGCAGTACTTC CASSRGDPPYEQYF
NA TRBJ2-5 TRBD2 TRBV4-3 TGCGCCAGCAGCCAGAGTAGCGGGAGGGAGGGAGAGACCCAGTACTTC CASSQSSGREGETQYF
NA TRBJ1-2 TRBD1 TRBV6-1 TGTGCCAGCAGTGAGCGGGCAGGGGGCTATGGCTACACCTTC CASSERAGGYGYTF
NA TRBJ2-2 NA TRBV1 TGCACCAGCAGCCAAGATCGGCTCGGGAGGCTTCACACCGGGGAGCTGTTTTTT CTSSQDRLGRLHTGELFF
NA TRBJ1-5 NA TRBV9 TGTGCCAGCAGCGTAGGGGAGACAGGTGATCAGCCCCAGCATTTT CASSVGETGDQPQHF
few TRBJ1-4 TRBD1 TRBV29-1 TGCAGCGTTGAACCACAGGGGGTGAATGAAAAACTGTTTTTT CSVEPQGVNEKLFF
NA TRBJ2-5 TRBD2 TRBV30 TGTGCCTGGAGTGTAGGGGCGGGGGTGTCCGAAAGGGAGACCCAGTACTTC CAWSVGAGVSERETQYF
NA TRBJ2-1 NA TRBV18 TGTGCCAGCTCACCAGGGGGGGCTCTCAATGAGCAGTTCTTC CASSPGGALNEQFF
NA TRBJ1-1 NA TRBV19 TGTGCCAGTAGTATAGAGGGCAGAGAAGCTTTCTTT CASSIEGREAFF
NA TRBJ1-2 TRBD1 TRBV25-1 TGTGCCAGCAGCCCTGTGCCCGGGACAGGGGGCCACTATGGCTACACCTTC CASSPVPGTGGHYGYTF
NA TRBJ1-5 NA TRBV6-1 TGTGCCAGCTTATACAGCTCTAATCAGCCCCAGCATTTT CASLYSSNQPQHF
few TRBJ1-2 NA TRBV2 TGTGCCAGCACGACAGGTCGGAACTATGGCTACACCTTC CASTTGRNYGYTF
NA TRBJ1-5 NA TRBV19 TGTGCCAGTAGCTCCGCACGAAAGGGCCGCAATCAGCCCCAGCATTTT CASSSARKGRNQPQHF
many TRBJ2-7 TRBD1 TRBV6-6 TGTGCCAGCATCCAGACAGGGGGTCTTTACGAGCAGTACTTC CASIQTGGLYEQYF
NA TRBJ2-7 TRBD2 TRBV19 TGTGCCAGTAGTGGAGCGGGAGGACGCTATGACGAGCAGTACTTC CASSGAGGRYDEQYF
NA TRBJ2-5 NA TRBV19 TGTGCCAGTGGGACCTGGGGAGAGACCCAGTACTTC CASGTWGETQYF
NA TRBJ2-3 TRBD2 TRBV4-1 TGCGCCAGCAGCCAACGACTAGCGGGGGGTAAAGATACGCAGTATTTT CASSQRLAGGKDTQYF
NA TRBJ2-7 NA TRBV9 TGTGCCAGCAGCGTAGGAGGGTTCGGCAGTTCAAAAGAGCAGTACTTC CASSVGGFGSSKEQYF
NA TRBJ2-1 NA TRBV9 TGTGCCAGCAGCGTAGACAATTTGGGGGAGCAGTTCTTC CASSVDNLGEQFF
NA TRBJ1-6 NA TRBV2 TGTGCCAGCAGGGAAGGTCGGTATTCACCCCTCCACTTT CASREGRYSPLHF
NA TRBJ2-7 NA TRBV5-6 TGTGCCAGCAGCCGCCCTCTGGGACCGGGAAATGAGCAGTACTTC CASSRPLGPGNEQYF
NA TRBJ1-1 NA TRBV5-4 TGTGCCAGCAGCTTGGGGAGTCGGACCATGAACACTGAAGCTTTCTTT CASSLGSRTMNTEAFF
NA TRBJ2-7 TRBD1 TRBV11-2 TGTGCCAGCAGCTTACTCCGGGACAGGGTCTACGAGCAGTACTTC CASSLLRDRVYEQYF
NA TRBJ1-1 NA TRBV30 TGTGCCTGGGAGGTGGGACGGACTAACACTGAAGCTTTCTTT CAWEVGRTNTEAFF
NA TRBJ1-5 NA TRBV30 TGTGCCTGGAGTGCGCCCGAACAGGCCCATAGCAATCAGCCCCAGCATTTT CAWSAPEQAHSNQPQHF
NA TRBJ1-2 NA TRBV29-1 TGCAGCGTTGTAGCGGGGGGCTACTATGGCTACACCTTC CSVVAGGYYGYTF
NA TRBJ2-4 NA TRBV5-8 TGTGCCAGCAGCTTTTATGGGAACAAAAACATTCAGTACTTC CASSFYGNKNIQYF
few TRBJ1-1 NA TRBV9 TGTGCCAGCAGCGATCTGGAGACGAACACTGAAGCTTTCTTT CASSDLETNTEAFF
NA TRBJ2-3 TRBD2 TRBV7-9 TGTGCCAGCACCTTAGCGGGGGACACAGATACGCAGTATTTT CASTLAGDTDTQYF
NA TRBJ2-2 NA TRBV2 TGTGCCAGCAAACCGGGACAATATTCCGGGGAGCTGTTTTTT CASKPGQYSGELFF
NA TRBJ2-2 TRBD2 TRBV9 TGTGCCAGCAGCTCCGGGACTAGCGGTTTCACCGGGGAGCTGTTTTTT CASSSGTSGFTGELFF
NA TRBJ2-2 TRBD2 TRBV9 TGTGCCAGCAGCGTAGGGACTAGCGGGGAGCTGTTTTTT CASSVGTSGELFF
NA TRBJ2-6 NA TRBV2 TGTGCCAGCAGTGAACCCCGACCCGGGGCCAACGTCCTGACTTTC CASSEPRPGANVLTF